This T cell receptor (beta chain) emerged from a study of blood T cell repertoires in COVID-19. The wider study: In each case, the material was cDNA or gDNA derived from T cells, B-cell-depleted T cells, or PBMCs.

Measured with immunoSEQ multiplex PCR; TCRdb has only the in-frame clones, and not every one. The sample yields about 240,000 clones, roughly 79% seen once. Germline V gene lookup returns CDR1 SGHRS and CDR2 YFSETQ. V lost 0 bases, J lost 10 bases, and 14 bases lay in between. This CDR3 has 15 amino acids. The sequenced material came from peripheral blood. The TCR sequence derives from a woman of 80 years or more with COVID-19, enrolled during active disease. The chain carries TRBV5-1 and TRBJ1-6; possibly TRBD1 for D (6 bases). The CDR3 nucleotides read TGCGCCAGCAGCTTGGTTGTGACAGGAAACTCACCCCTCCACTTT. This sequence encodes CASSLVVTGNSPLHF.